These 23 T cell receptor beta chains share one sample of origin, sequenced in a study of blood T cell repertoires in COVID-19. Measured with immunoSEQ multiplex PCR; TCRdb has only the in-frame clones, and not every one. The sample has about 160,000 clones; 70% to 85% are singletons. Material for sequencing was peripheral blood. The source of these receptors is a middle-aged woman with COVID-19, enrolled during active disease.

This clone occurred a few times. V and J are TRBV30 and TRBJ1-6; D is perhaps TRBD1 (5 bases). Trimming shortened V by 3 bases and J by 7 bases, and 16 bases separated the two germline ends. There are 15 residues in the CDR3. Germline assignment: CDR1 GTSNPN and CDR2 SVGIG (reference sequence). The CDR3 nucleotides read TGTGCCTGGAGGGGGGGGTGGCCAAGGAATTCACCCCTCCACTTT. Encoded protein: CAWRGGWPRNSPLHF.

The V gene is TRBV9, the J gene TRBJ1-1; no firm D call. Germline V gene data show CDR1 as SGDLS and CDR2 as YYNGEE. The V gene lost 4 bases and the J gene lost 2 bases, with 18 bases spanning the gap. CDR3 length equals 16 residues. As DNA, the CDR3 is TGTGCCAGCAGCTCAGATCCGATCCTTATAAACACTGAAGCTTTCTTT. Residues: CASSSDPILINTEAFF.

This chain joins TRBV30 and TRBJ1-2, with TRBD1 matching over 7 bases. The CDR3 length is 14 residues. CDR1 is GTSNPN and CDR2 is SVGIG in the germline V gene (reference sequence). V lost 3 bases to trimming and J lost 1 base; unmatched junction nucleotides: 5. The CDR3 region is CAWSDDRVNYGYTF. CDR3 bases: TGTGCCTGGAGCGATGACAGGGTTAACTATGGCTACACCTTC.

The V call is TRBV10-3, the J call TRBJ2-3; 8 positions agree with TRBD1. The ends lost 8 bases at V and 4 bases at J; junction bases unmatched: 11. The CDR3 covers 15 residues. The germline V gene has CDR1 ENHRY and CDR2 SYGVKD. As DNA, the CDR3 is TGTGCCATCGCACCGGGACAGGTAAACTCAGATACGCAGTATTTT. It encodes CAIAPGQVNSDTQYF.

The genes are TRBV5-8 and TRBJ2-7; 13 bases agree with TRBD2. With V trimmed by 3 bases and J by 3 bases, 3 bases remained unmatched. The CDR3 contains 15 residues. Per the germline V gene, CDR1 is SGHTS and CDR2 is YDEGEE. The DNA of the CDR3 is TGTGCCAGCAGCTCGACTAGCGGGGGGTACTACGAGCAGTACGTC. Encoded protein: CASSSTSGGYYEQYV.

The CDR3 DNA sequence: TGTGCCAGCAGTTTACAGGGCAAGAACACTGAAGCTTTCTTT. It translates to CASSLQGKNTEAFF. This chain links TRBV7-6 with TRBJ1-1, with TRBD1 as a possible D gene (6 bases). V was clipped by 6 bases and J by 1 base, with 12 bases between them. The CDR3 spans 14 residues. The V gene's germline CDR1 is SGHVS and CDR2 FNYEAQ.

V gene TRBV6-5 combines with J gene TRBJ2-3, with 12 bases identical to TRBD2. The CDR3 totals 14 residues. The germline gives CDR1 MNHEY, CDR2 SVGAGI. Unmatched junction bases numbered 4, after V lost 5 bases and J lost 7 bases. The CDR3 DNA reads as TGTGCCAGCAGTCTAGCGGGGGGGGCCAATACGCAGTATTTT. Translation: CASSLAGGANTQYF.

There are a few counts of this clone. V is TRBV6-5 and J is TRBJ2-2; D perhaps matches TRBD1 (6 bases). The germline V and J ends were trimmed by 4 bases and 3 bases, with 9 bases remaining between them. The germline V gene encodes CDR1 MNHEY and CDR2 SVGAGI. This CDR3 has 14 residues. CDR3 DNA: TGTGCCAGCAGTTTTTCAGGGGACACCGGGGAGCTGTTTTTT. This gives the protein CASSFSGDTGELFF.

J is TRBJ2-5 and V is TRBV12-3 or TRBV12-4; no reliable D call. The CDR3 is 13 residues long. V was shortened by 5 bases and J by 5 bases, with 12 bases between the two germline ends. The CDR3 region has the DNA TGTGCCAGCAGTCTAGGGCCCGGGGAGACCCAGTACTTC. Its protein is CASSLGPGETQYF.

The J gene is TRBJ1-1, the V gene TRBV28, with 7 bases identical to TRBD1. CDR3 length: 12 amino acids. V dropped 7 bases and J dropped 8; count of bases not matched to a gene: 7. The germline V gene has CDR1 MDHEN and CDR2 SYDVKM. CDR3 sequence: CASTTGVREAFF. The CDR3 nucleotides are TGTGCCAGCACAACAGGGGTAAGGGAAGCTTTCTTT.

This clone was detected a few times. Other nucleotide sequences in the sample specify the same CDR3. The chain combines TRBV6-5 with TRBJ1-1; D unclear. CDR1 and CDR2 from the germline V gene are MNHEY and SVGAGI. The CDR3 loop spans 12 amino acids. Between the trimmed V and J ends, which lost 0 bases and 8 bases, there was a span of 7 bases. In DNA, the CDR3 is TGTGCCAGCAGTTACTCGACGGGGGAAGCTTTCTTT. Translating gives CASSYSTGEAFF.

The rearrangement links TRBV6-5 to TRBJ2-5; D uncertain. Germline V CDR1 and CDR2: MNHEY, SVGAGI. The CDR3 is 13 residues long. V shed 2 bases and J shed 3 bases, with 7 bases lying between them. The CDR3 nucleotides read TGTGCCAGCAGTTACACGGTAAAAGAGACCCAGTACTTC. Amino acid sequence: CASSYTVKETQYF.

On this clone: A clone one base away is much larger, so this may be a read error. Different DNA sequences within this sample yield the same CDR3. The chain recombines TRBV7-3 with TRBJ1-2; TRBD1 matches at 10 bases. After removal of 1 base from V and 8 bases from J, the junction contained 4 bases not matched to a gene. The CDR3 extends over 14 amino acids. The germline V gene encodes CDR1 SGHTA and CDR2 FQGTGA. CDR3: CASSLRGQGGGYTF. The CDR3, as DNA: TGTGCCAGCAGCTTAAGAGGACAGGGGGGGGGCTACACCTTC.

The count of this clone is one. A read error may produce the germline difference seen at one junction end. This CDR3 is also generated by other DNA sequences in the sample. This rearrangement joins TRBV4-1 to TRBJ1-2, with a possible D match to TRBD1 (6 bases). CDR1 is MGHRA, CDR2 YSYEKL, per germline. This CDR3 is built from 16 residues. The CDR3: CASSQGSGGYGYGYTF. The DNA of the CDR3 is TGCGCCAGCAGCCAAGGTAGTGGGGGCTATGGCTATGGTTACACCTTC.

In its sample, this clone was seen a few times. This chain connects TRBV7-6 to TRBJ2-7; perhaps TRBD2 as D (6 bases). Looked up from germline, CDR1 is SGHVS and CDR2 is FNYEAQ. The CDR3 length is 16 residues. The V end was cut by 0 bases, the J end by 4 bases, with 16 bases between. CDR3 sequence: CASSLAAGSGWYEQYF. The CDR3 bases are TGTGCCAGCAGCTTAGCGGCCGGGAGCGGTTGGTACGAGCAGTACTTC.

V is TRBV6-5 and J is TRBJ2-1; 8 nucleotides match TRBD2. The germline CDR1 and CDR2 sequences are MNHEY and SVGAGI. Trimming cost V 6 bases and J 0 bases; bases outside gene matches: 4. The CDR3 covers 15 residues. The CDR3 reads CASRALAVSYNEQFF. CDR3 coding DNA: TGTGCCAGCAGGGCACTAGCGGTCTCCTACAATGAGCAGTTCTTC.

A single count supports this clone. This chain links TRBV7-9 with TRBJ2-7; D might be TRBD2 (5 bases). Trimming left V 5 bases short and J 0 bases short, with 17 bases between. Germline CDR1 and CDR2: SEHNR and FQNEAQ (reference sequence). The CDR3 spans 16 residues. The CDR3 DNA is TGTGCCAGCAGCGGATCAACAGCGGAGAGCTCCTACGAGCAGTACTTC. It yields the protein CASSGSTAESSYEQYF.

The chain recombines TRBV2 with TRBJ2-5; TRBD2 matches at 7 bases. The CDR3 has 13 residues. V lost 6 bases and J lost 5; bases outside the gene matches: 6. Germline V gene lookup returns CDR1 SNHLY and CDR2 FYNNEI. The CDR3 sequence: CASRGGSWETQYF. The CDR3 nucleotides are TGTGCCAGCAGGGGGGGGAGTTGGGAGACCCAGTACTTC.

The V call is TRBV18, the J call TRBJ2-3; D is possibly TRBD1 (5 bases). Germline loops: CDR1 KGHSH, CDR2 LQKENI. This CDR3 has 13 residues. The V end was cut by 0 bases, the J end by 4 bases, with 5 bases between. CDR3 amino acids: CASSPPGPDTQYF. The DNA for the CDR3 is TGTGCCAGCTCACCACCGGGGCCAGATACGCAGTATTTT. The variable domain in full, completed from reference TRBV18 and TRBJ2-3, reads NAGVMQNPRHLVRRRGQEARLRCSPMKGHSHVYWYRQLPEEGLKFMVYLQKENIIDESGMPKERFSAEFPKEGPSILRIQQVVRGDSAAYFCASSPPGPDTQYFGPGTRLTVL.

This clone was picked up many times. The rearrangement links TRBV2 to TRBJ1-6, with D tentatively TRBD1 (5 bases). V was cut by 4 bases and J by 5 bases, with 9 bases left in between. This CDR3 contains 14 residues. Germline assignment: CDR1 SNHLY and CDR2 FYNNEI. The CDR3 spells CASSVQVDNSPLHF. The CDR3 bases are TGTGCCAGCAGTGTACAGGTTGATAATTCACCCCTCCACTTT.

This clone has a single count. This chain connects TRBV7-9 to TRBJ2-2, with D hard to call. The ends were cut back, 6 bases at V and 14 bases at J, with 13 bases in the middle. Germline V gene sequence: CDR1 SEHNR, CDR2 FQNEAQ (reference sequence). This CDR3 has 11 residues. The CDR3 loop reads CASRGPGTLFF. In DNA, the CDR3 is TGTGCCAGCAGGGGCCCAGGTACCCTGTTTTTT. The variable domain in full, completed from reference TRBV7-9 and TRBJ2-2, reads DTGVSQNPRHKITKRGQNVTFRCDPISEHNRLYWYRQTLGQGPEFLTYFQNEAQLEKSRLLSDRFSAERPKGSFSTLEIQRTEQGDSAMYLCASRGPGTLFFGEGSRLTVL.

The chain is built from TRBV9 and TRBJ1-1, with D tentatively TRBD1 (5 bases). V lost 3 bases to trimming and J lost 5 bases, with 17 bases between them. CDR3 length: 15 amino acids. Looked up from germline, CDR1 is SGDLS and CDR2 is YYNGEE. This chain's CDR3 is CASSASGTGGTEAFF. CDR3 bases: TGTGCCAGCAGCGCATCCGGGACCGGGGGTACTGAAGCTTTCTTT.

The rearrangement joins TRBV27 to TRBJ2-6, with TRBD1 as a possible D gene (5 bases). The CDR3 runs 15 residues. Germline loops: CDR1 MNHEY, CDR2 SMNVEV (reference sequence). Trimming stripped 2 bases from V and 2 bases from J, with 7 bases between. The CDR3 sequence: CASSLARAGANVLTF. CDR3 sequence (DNA): TGTGCCAGCAGTTTAGCCAGGGCTGGGGCCAACGTCCTGACTTTC.